Listed here are 21 T cell receptor beta chains from one sample, sequenced in a study of neurological immune-mediated disorders. TCRdb re-called the 5' RACE reads through MiXCR, storing one row per CDR3 protein. The table shows 60,000 to 90,000 distinct CDR3 sequences, with roughly a tenth occurring only once. Regarding time point: longitudinal time-point 1 (baseline). The specimen was PBMCs. The receptors come from a man in his thirties or forties in good health.

Of note for this clonotype: One end of the junction is discordant with germline, which a read error may explain. This chain uses TRBV7-2 with TRBJ2-6; D not certain. The CDR3 consists of 16 residues. The V gene's germline CDR1 is SGHTA and CDR2 FQGNSA. Here the CDR3 DNA reads TGTGCCAGCAGCCTTGGACCGAACTCTTGGGCCAACGTCCTGACTTTC. This codes for CASSLGPNSWANVLTF.

This clonotype occurred many times. This chain connects TRBV28 to TRBJ2-7, with D possibly TRBD2 on 6 matching bases. Germline CDR1 reads MDHEN; CDR2 reads SYDVKM. CDR3 length equals 14 residues. Trimming took off 5 bases at V and 6 bases at J, with 17 bases between the two ends. The CDR3 DNA reads as TGTGCCAGCAGTACACCCGGGACTCCCCGCGAGCAGTACTTC. Amino acid sequence: CASSTPGTPREQYF.

With regard to this clonotype: Possible read error: a much larger clone is one base away. CDR3 sequence reads: CASSPGLEINTEAFF. The CDR3 DNA follows: TGTGCCAGCAGTCCAGGGTTAGAGATAAACACTGAAGCTTTCTTT. V usage is TRBV12-3 or TRBV12-4 and J usage is TRBJ1-1; the D gene is possibly TRBD1 (5 bases). This CDR3 is built from 15 residues. The V end was cut by 5 bases, the J end by 2 bases, with 15 bases between.

This clonotype was picked up many times. The chain has TRBV6-5 and TRBJ1-2; D ambiguous. The CDR3 sequence is 13 residues long. The ends were cut back, 7 bases at V and 6 bases at J, with 15 bases in the middle. Germline V gives CDR1 MNHEY, CDR2 SVGAGI. The CDR3 nucleotides read TGTGCCAGCACCGAGCGGACGGAGAATGGCTACACCTTC. Amino acids: CASTERTENGYTF.

The table lists this clonotype with many counts. The chain recombines TRBV6-5 with TRBJ1-1; D is possibly TRBD1 (6 bases). Trimming removed 6 bases from V and 2 bases from J, with 13 bases in between. The CDR3 is 14 residues long. Germline CDR1 MNHEY, CDR2 SVGAGI. The CDR3: CASRFFRGNTEAFF. CDR3 coding DNA: TGTGCCAGCAGGTTCTTCAGGGGTAACACTGAAGCTTTCTTT.

This clonotype has a count of ten or more. This sequence joins TRBV19 and TRBJ2-7; tentative D call: TRBD1 (6 bases). CDR1 and CDR2 from the germline V gene are LNHDA and SQIVND (reference sequence). V was shortened by 3 bases and J by 3 bases, with 9 bases between the two germline ends. This CDR3 contains 13 residues. The CDR3 loop is CASSIGTNYEQYF. As DNA, the CDR3 is TGTGCCAGTAGTATCGGGACAAACTACGAGCAGTACTTC.

This clonotype appeared many times. This chain links TRBV28 with TRBJ1-6, with TRBD1 matching 8 bases. The CDR3 sequence is 17 residues long. Germline V CDR1 and CDR2: MDHEN, SYDVKM. The J segment lost 5 bases and the V segment lost 3 bases, leaving 9 bases of the junction unmatched. The CDR3: CASSFFGTGGNNSPLHF. CDR3 nucleotide sequence: TGTGCCAGCAGTTTTTTTGGCACAGGGGGTAATAATTCACCCCTCCACTTT. Drawing the rest from reference TRBV28 and TRBJ1-6, the complete variable domain is DVKVTQSSRYLVKRTGEKVFLECVQDMDHENMFWYRQDPGLGLRLIYFSYDVKMKEKGDIPEGYSVSREKKERFSLILESASTNQTSMYLCASSFFGTGGNNSPLHFGNGTRLTVT.

This clonotype showed up many times. The V gene is TRBV20-1, the J gene TRBJ1-3; D gene ambiguous. The germline V gene has CDR1 DFQATT and CDR2 SNEGSKA (reference sequence). Deletions cut 0 bases from V and 4 bases from J, with 13 bases between. This CDR3 has 15 amino acids. Here the CDR3 DNA reads TGCAGTGCTAGAGACCCAGGAACAACCGGAAACACCATATATTTT. As protein: CSARDPGTTGNTIYF.

This clonotype occurred a few times. The gene calls are TRBV5-5 and TRBJ1-2; D remains unclear. The CDR3 contains 15 residues. V was trimmed by 3 bases and J by 0 bases, leaving 12 bases between them. Per the germline V gene, CDR1 is SGHKS and CDR2 is YYEKEE (reference sequence). In DNA form, the CDR3 reads TGTGCCAGCAGCTCTGATGGCTGGGCTAACTATGGCTACACCTTC. Translation gives CASSSDGWANYGYTF.

This clonotype was counted ten times or more. This chain links TRBV5-1 with TRBJ2-2; 9 nucleotides match TRBD1. CDR1 is SGHRS and CDR2 is YFSETQ in the germline V gene. Trimming took 3 bases from V and 5 from J; bases not matched to a gene: 11. The CDR3 extends over 17 amino acids. In DNA, the CDR3 is TGCGCCAGCAGCTCACTTCCGGGACAGGGAGGTACCGGGGAGCTGTTTTTT. Translation gives CASSSLPGQGGTGELFF. The full variable domain, its missing parts supplied by reference TRBV5-1 and TRBJ2-2, is KAGVTQTPRYLIKTRGQQVTLSCSPISGHRSVSWYQQTPGQGLQFLFEYFSETQRNKGNFPGRFSGRQFSNSRSEMNVSTLELGDSALYLCASSSLPGQGGTGELFFGEGSRLTVL.

In its sample, this clonotype was seen many times. The chain combines TRBV6-6 with TRBJ2-3, with D perhaps matching TRBD1 or TRBD2 (5 bases each). The CDR3 extends over 14 amino acids. The germline V gene encodes CDR1 MNHNY and CDR2 SVGAGI (reference sequence). V gave up 2 bases and J gave up 5 bases, with 11 bases separating them. DNA for the CDR3: TGTGCCAGCAGTTACCTGGGGGTCGTAGATACGCAGTATTTT. As protein: CASSYLGVVDTQYF.

This clonotype was seen repeatedly, ten times or more. CDR3 residues: CSSSGRDYNEQFF. In DNA form, the CDR3 reads TGCAGCTCTAGCGGGAGGGATTACAATGAGCAGTTCTTC. V usage is TRBV29-1 and J usage is TRBJ2-1; TRBD2 agrees at 12 bases. This CDR3 spans 13 amino acids. V lost 8 bases and J lost 4; bases outside the gene matches: 3. Germline V gives CDR1 SQVTM, CDR2 ANQGSEA.

This clonotype came up many times. The V call is TRBV6-4, the J call TRBJ2-7, with 9 nucleotides matching TRBD1. The CDR3 has 13 amino acids. Unmatched junction bases numbered 2, after V lost 5 bases and J lost 3 bases. Looked up from germline, CDR1 is MRHNA and CDR2 is SNTAGT. The CDR3 sequence: CASSYRGLYEQYF. The DNA for the CDR3 is TGTGCCAGCAGTTACAGGGGGCTCTACGAGCAGTACTTC.

A note on this clonotype: The conserved final phenylalanine or tryptophan is absent from the CDR3, which likely points to a read error. Because the CDR3's place on the DNA is in doubt, the DNA is left out and the CDR3 is given as listed by TCRdb. V is TRBV20-1 and J is TRBJ2-1; the table's D call, TRBD2, has no DNA check behind it. Ends included, the CDR3 has 14 residues. Germline CDR1 DFQATT, CDR2 SNEGSKA (reference sequence). This CDR3 reads CSALGDEGYNEKFL.

Many counts were recorded for this clonotype. V is TRBV12-3 or TRBV12-4 and J is TRBJ2-2, with 8 nucleotides matching TRBD1. With 6 bases clipped from V and 5 bases from J, the junction kept 8 bases outside the gene matches. The CDR3 totals 15 residues. This CDR3 reads CASSWGQAGTGELFF. CDR3 coding DNA: TGTGCCAGCAGCTGGGGACAGGCCGGTACCGGGGAGCTGTTTTTT.

This clonotype was counted ten times or more. V is TRBV28 and J is TRBJ1-5; no clear D gene. V was pared by 7 bases and J by 1 base, with 20 bases between. Germline CDR1 reads MDHEN; CDR2 reads SYDVKM. The CDR3 sequence is 17 residues long. The chain's CDR3 is CASTSHGLGGSNQPQHF. CDR3 nucleotide sequence: TGTGCCAGCACCAGTCATGGACTCGGTGGAAGCAATCAGCCCCAGCATTTT.

This clonotype was found many times. The gene calls are TRBV2 and TRBJ2-5; 11 positions match TRBD2. CDR1 and CDR2 (germline): SNHLY, FYNNEI. This CDR3 is 14 amino acids long. Trimming at V came to 6 bases and at J to 5 bases, leaving 5 bases not matched to a gene. CDR3 sequence reads: CASRDTSGSETQYF. For the CDR3, the DNA is TGTGCCAGCAGGGACACTAGCGGGAGCGAGACCCAGTACTTC. The variable domain in full, with the rest retrieved from reference TRBV2 and TRBJ2-5, is EPEVTQTPSHQVTQMGQEVILRCVPISNHLYFYWYRQILGQKVEFLVSFYNNEISEKSEIFDDQFSVERPDGSNFTLKIRSTKLEDSAMYFCASRDTSGSETQYFGPGTRLLVL.

This clonotype showed up just a few times. The V and J genes are TRBV5-1 and TRBJ1-4; D is perhaps TRBD1 (5 bases). Trimming left V 5 bases short and J 6 bases short, with 11 bases between. Germline-derived CDR1 and CDR2 are SGHRS and YFSETQ. This CDR3 has 13 residues. CDR3 DNA sequence: TGCGCCAGCAGTATGGGGGGTGATGAAAAACTGTTTTTT. Translating gives CASSMGGDEKLFF.

The gene calls are TRBV5-4 and TRBJ2-5, with D perhaps matching TRBD1 (6 bases). V lost 7 bases to trimming and J lost 1 base, with 11 bases between them. CDR1 is SGHNT, CDR2 YYREEE, per germline (reference sequence). This CDR3 region has 13 residues. The CDR3 sequence is CASATGPQETQYF. The CDR3 coding sequence is TGTGCCAGCGCCACAGGGCCCCAAGAGACCCAGTACTTC.

V and J are TRBV6-6 and TRBJ2-3, with 10 positions matching TRBD2. J was trimmed by 4 bases and V by 2 bases; bases with no gene match: 12. This CDR3 comprises 18 residues. Germline-derived CDR1 and CDR2 are MNHNY and SVGAGI (reference sequence). CDR3 sequence: CASSYPRASGRGSDTQYF. As DNA, the CDR3 is TGTGCCAGCAGTTACCCGAGGGCTAGCGGGAGAGGATCAGATACGCAGTATTTT.

This clonotype was picked up many times. The chain carries TRBV3-1 and TRBJ2-3; TRBD2 agrees at 8 bases. The V gene's germline CDR1 is LGHDT and CDR2 YNNKEL (reference sequence). The CDR3 has 11 amino acids. V shed 4 bases, J shed 11 bases, and the junction held 2 bases outside the gene matches. The CDR3 DNA sequence: TGTGCCAGCAGCCTTAGCGGGAAGCAGTATTTT. It specifies CASSLSGKQYF.